Below, one T cell receptor beta chain is given with its context. The same CDR3 also results from other DNA sequences found in this sample. The sample originates from a study of shared clonotypes between healthy human individuals. The data were produced by immunoSEQ multiplex PCR, yet TCRdb's version contains in-frame clones alone and is incomplete. This table holds roughly 2,500,000 clones, more than 85% found once. This receptor was identified in a man aged 18 to 29 in good health. Some clones in this sample may be carry-over from other donors' samples. The source material was naive CD4+ T cells from PBMCs. Subset described: CD45RA+ positively selected.

The CDR3 DNA reads TGTGCCAGCAGTACCCCGGGGGACACCGGGGAGCTGTTTTTT. Protein: CASSTPGDTGELFF. The chain uses TRBV28 and TRBJ2-2, with D perhaps matching TRBD2 (6 bases). Per germline, CDR1 MDHEN and CDR2 SYDVKM. V lost 5 bases to trimming and J lost 3 bases, with 10 bases between them. The CDR3 is 14 amino acids.